This T cell receptor beta chain was identified in a study of OX40 agonist ivuxolimab in advanced cancers. Study-wide context: Ivuxolimab was a fully human IgG2 agonistic monoclonal antibody targeting the costimulatory receptor OX40 (CD134). Partial responses occurred in three dose-escalation patients: two with cutaneous melanoma and one with hepatocellular carcinoma. In the dose-escalation cohort, 82.7% of patients were male, and the mean age was about 55 years, with a range of about 23 to 85. The paper describes the monotherapy dose-escalation part (N = 52 patients) of the phase I trial of ivuxolimab. The purpose of peripheral TCRbeta sequencing was to test whether ivuxolimab changed TCR sequence diversity and led to clonal T-cell expansion. Prior anti-PD-1, anti-PD-L1 or anti-CTLA-4 therapy was permitted, and checkpoint inhibitors had been received by about two fifths of dose-escalation patients. Of the roughly 52 dose-escalation patients, hepatocellular carcinoma was present in approximately 20, melanoma in some 15, renal cell carcinoma in 9 and head and neck cancer in 9. Intravenous ivuxolimab was administered to patients every 2 weeks at six dose levels: 0.01, 0.1, 0.3, 1.5, 3 and 10 mg/kg. The investigation overall reported the following: Antigen specificity was not determined for the clonally expanded peripheral T cells. After ivuxolimab, more expanded clones were found on average in CD8+ T cells than in CD4+ T cells. Low levels of normalized T-cell clonal expansion were also shown by some nonresponding patients. At doses of 0.1 to 3.0 mg/kg, clonal expansion of both CD4+ and CD8+ blood T cells was observed from baseline to week 6. In the 0.1-3.0 mg/kg groups, partial responders were among the patients with the lowest normalized peripheral clonal expansion, particularly in CD8+ T cells.

The CDR3 spans 13 residues, from the cysteine through the phenylalanine. Only the CDR3 part of the read is kept: 39 bases, read in frame from the first base. Via the germline V gene, CDR1 is SGHRS and CDR2 YFSETQ. V loses 1 base at its end and J loses 4 bases; junction bases beyond the gene matches: 2. About this clone itself: Its cognate antigen has yet to be identified. Base-call qualities are not available, and no considerably larger clone is one nucleotide away.

To sequence the TCRbeta CDR3 region, genomic DNA was isolated from the sorted cells. The immunoSEQ Assay was used for sequencing of TCRbeta CDR3 regions. TCRdb re-hosts the immuneACCESS table, in-frame sequences only. Its copies lack some clones; in the studies checked, an unresolved V gene accounts for under half of them, and the cause for the rest is not known. Here the sample has tens of thousands of clones; approximately 80% occur a single time. The ten largest clones take up more than 2.5% of the sample. Patients with a history of autoimmune disease or receiving systemic immunosuppression were excluded from the trial. Peripheral blood for TCR sequencing was collected from all dose cohorts at baseline, on cycle 4 day 1, and on cycle 7 day 1. Samples were obtained from an open-label, multicenter, first-in-human phase I dose-escalation trial of ivuxolimab. Adults with locally advanced or metastatic head and neck squamous cell, hepatocellular, melanoma or renal cell carcinoma were enrolled in the trial. Before TCR sequencing, CD4+ T cells and CD8+ T cells were sorted from peripheral blood as separate populations.

The receptor's source is an adult with an advanced solid tumor such as melanoma, head and neck, liver or kidney cancer. The sample was CD4+ or CD8+ T cells sorted from blood, taken in a trial of the OX40 agonist ivuxolimab. The rearranged segments are TRBV5-1 and TRBJ2-7; TRBD1 fits 7 bases in the junction. The nucleotides are TGCGCCAGCAGCTTGTCAGGGGGATACGAGCAGTACTTC. Translated, this gives CASSLSGGYEQYF.